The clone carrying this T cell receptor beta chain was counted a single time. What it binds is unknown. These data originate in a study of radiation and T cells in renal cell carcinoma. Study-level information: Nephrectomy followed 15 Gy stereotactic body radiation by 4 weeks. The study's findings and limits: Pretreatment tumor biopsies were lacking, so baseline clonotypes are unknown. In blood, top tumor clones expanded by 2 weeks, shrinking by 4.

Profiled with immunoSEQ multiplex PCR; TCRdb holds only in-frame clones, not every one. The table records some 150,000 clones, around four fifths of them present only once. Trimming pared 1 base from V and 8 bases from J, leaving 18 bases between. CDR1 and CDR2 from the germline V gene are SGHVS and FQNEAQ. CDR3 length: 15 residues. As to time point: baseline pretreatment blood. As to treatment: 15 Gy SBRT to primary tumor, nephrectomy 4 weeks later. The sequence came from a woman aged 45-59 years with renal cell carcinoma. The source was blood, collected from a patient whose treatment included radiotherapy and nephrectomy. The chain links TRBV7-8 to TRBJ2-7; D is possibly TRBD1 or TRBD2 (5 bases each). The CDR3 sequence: CASSLELHGTAKQYF. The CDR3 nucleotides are TGTGCCAGCAGCTTAGAGTTACACGGGACGGCAAAGCAGTACTTC.